Given below is one T cell receptor beta chain in context. Those enrolled, adults aged about 18 to 89 years, came from 24 US areas. Donors were grouped by their self-reported clinical history. The sample belongs to a study of blood T cell repertoires in COVID-19. The overall study: The samples span acute and convalescent COVID-19 from the United States, Italy and Spain.

Germline V gene sequence: CDR1 MDHEN, CDR2 SYDVKM. The CDR3 has 17 residues. V was shortened by 7 bases and J by 0 bases, with 18 bases between the two germline ends. Original processing methods: Nucleated cell number was recorded as an estimate derived from reference gene primer amplification. Sequencing used immunoSEQ multiplex PCR; TCRdb keeps in-frame clones, though not all of them. For V, J and clone size, that table is used; D and trimming come from the DNA. Of some 250,000 clones listed, approximately 83% were seen once; the top ten hold roughly 3.1%. Material: PBMCs or T cells enriched from blood (not recorded which). The rearrangement links TRBV28 to TRBJ1-4; D uncertain. This sequence was found in a woman aged 40 to 50 with acute COVID-19. DNA for the CDR3: TGTGCCAGCACCAAACTTTCTTTGCCGGCAACTAATGAAAAACTGTTTTTT. Translation gives CASTKLSLPATNEKLFF.